This is a list of T cell receptor beta chains from one sample in a study of shared clonotypes between healthy human individuals. Libraries were prepared by immunoSEQ multiplex PCR; TCRdb keeps only in-frame clonotypes and omits some of them. Seen here are roughly 2.2 million clones, approximately 95% observed once, and the top ten hold around 0.4%. Specimen: naive CD4+ T cells from PBMCs. The receptor source for this set is a man between 18 and 35 years old in good health. Some clones in this sample may be carry-over from other donors' samples. CDR3s leave out the opening cysteine and the closing phenylalanine or tryptophan. Each record gives: J gene, clone size, V gene, CDR3 protein. Clone size is given for some rows only: seen once, a few or many times, or a class if the clone is expanded.

TRBJ2-7 | . | TRBV7-2 | ASSLALGLAGGRSSYEQY
TRBJ1-2 | . | TRBV9 | ASSAGQGTDGYT
TRBJ2-3 | . | TRBV7-9 | ASSLGLAGTMTDTQY
TRBJ2-5 | . | TRBV12-1 | ASSFKWGETQY
TRBJ1-1 | . | TRBV7-9 | ASSFILDVGRTEAF
TRBJ2-2 | . | TRBV6-5 | ASRPGQGNTGELF
TRBJ1-2 | . | TRBV7-3 | ASSLPTGNYGYT
TRBJ2-7 | . | TRBV7-6 | ASSLGTSGSITYEQY
TRBJ2-7 | . | TRBV6-6 | ASSYSGQGSYEQY
TRBJ1-1 | . | TRBV14 | ASSQGSGGTEAF
TRBJ1-1 | once | TRBV12-5 | ASGANRDSTEAF
TRBJ2-5 | . | TRBV5-1 | ASSLGTGGLETQY
TRBJ1-1 | . | TRBV28 | ASSFGWAIEAF
TRBJ1-2 | . | TRBV6-5 | ASRQGRNYGYT
TRBJ2-1 | . | TRBV7-9 | ASSAGTSGANEQF
TRBJ2-3 | . | TRBV30 | ALDRRQRLRTSTDTQY
TRBJ2-1 | . | TRBV30 | AWSVYSMQF
TRBJ1-3 | . | TRBV7-9 | ASSSDRGPSGNTIY
TRBJ1-2 | . | TRBV28 | ASSEGDTHGYT
TRBJ2-5 | . | TRBV5-4 | ASSSRDRGETQY
TRBJ2-7 | once | TRBV2 | ASSLGGQTYEQY
TRBJ2-2 | once | TRBV5-1 | ASSLSAPGLAGLNTGELF
TRBJ2-5 | . | TRBV18 | ASSPGTAPRETQY
TRBJ1-2 | . | TRBV19 | ASSRGARANYGYT
TRBJ1-1 | . | TRBV28 | ASSLFAGRGEAF
TRBJ1-1 | . | TRBV2 | ASKGRFMNTEAF
TRBJ1-1 | . | TRBV7-9 | ASSLVRVEAF
TRBJ1-3 | . | TRBV5-4 | ASSLVGGNTIY
TRBJ1-4 | . | TRBV5-1 | ASRGEDEKLF